These 30 T cell receptor beta chains originate from one sample sequenced in a study of human T cells and chemical hapten exposure (dated by TCRdb to about 2021). The method behind the library was RACE. The data were produced on a NextSeq 500. TCRdb reworked the public reads: Q25 trimming with fastp, MiXCR clone assembly, productive beta chains retained. CDR3 protein sequences are deduplicated, and each keeps its most common genes and DNA. The table for this sample lists 95,000 to 150,000 distinct CDR3 sequences; around 15% of them were counted only once. The ten most abundant clones make up about 0.9% of the sample. The time point label on this specimen signifies: patch test 1, 2 weeks after DPC sensitization. According to the study, the label for this sample's treatment or condition signals: therapeutic diphenylcyclopropenone sensitization with weekly scalp DPC. Material: whole blood, obtained in connection with sensitization to the hapten diphenylcyclopropenone (DPC). The receptors here all came from a man aged 18 to 29 with alopecia areata. Some clones in this sample may be carry-over from other donors' samples.

The chain is built from TRBV29-1 and TRBJ2-1; tentative D call: TRBD2 (6 bases). CDR1 and CDR2 (germline): SQVTM, ANQGSEA. CDR3 length equals 10 residues. Trimming pared 7 bases from V and 7 bases from J, leaving 8 bases between. CDR3 region: CSAGGNEQFF. CDR3 DNA: TGCAGCGCCGGAGGGAATGAGCAGTTCTTC.

This clonotype appeared a few times. The CDR3 bases are TGTGCCAGTAGTATGCCCTCGACAGGGGTTGGTGAGCAGTTCTTC. It encodes CASSMPSTGVGEQFF. The V gene is TRBV19, the J gene TRBJ2-1; 8 nucleotides agree with TRBD1. Germline V gene lookup returns CDR1 LNHDA and CDR2 SQIVND (reference sequence). The CDR3 extends over 15 amino acids. Trimming removed 3 bases from V and 9 bases from J; junction bases left unmatched: 10.

The chain uses TRBV7-3 and TRBJ1-1; D perhaps matches TRBD1 (6 bases). V was pared by 2 bases and J by 5 bases, with 12 bases between. Germline lookup yields CDR1 SGHTA and CDR2 FQGTGA. CDR3 length equals 14 residues. This CDR3 reads CASSLVGAGTEAFF. The CDR3 DNA reads as TGTGCCAGCAGCTTAGTGGGGGCAGGAACTGAAGCTTTCTTT.

This clonotype was seen only a few times. The CDR3 protein is CASRASGGHSSYNEQFF. CDR3 bases: TGTGCCAGCAGGGCTAGCGGGGGCCATAGCTCCTACAATGAGCAGTTCTTC. The chain is built from TRBV7-3 and TRBJ2-1; 10 bases match TRBD2. Germline CDR1 and CDR2: SGHTA and FQGTGA. J was trimmed by 0 bases and V by 6 bases; bases with no gene match: 8. There are 17 residues in the CDR3.

This clonotype has at least ten counts. The DNA for the CDR3 is TGTGCCAGCAGTTATTCCTCTGACGGCAATCAGCCCCAGCATTTT. It is translated as CASSYSSDGNQPQHF. The chain uses TRBV6-2 or TRBV6-3 and TRBJ1-5; D not certain. CDR3 length equals 15 residues. Germline assignment: CDR1 MNHEY and CDR2 SVGEGT. V lost 3 bases and J 2 bases, leaving 11 bases between the germline ends.

The rearrangement joins TRBV4-1 to TRBJ2-1; a possible D gene is TRBD1 (5 bases). The CDR3 contains 14 residues. Looked up from germline, CDR1 is MGHRA and CDR2 is YSYEKL. Trimming took 1 base from V and 10 from J, leaving 14 bases between them. DNA of the CDR3: TGCGCCAGCAGCCAAGTAATAGGGGCTAACGAGCAGTTCTTC. This translates into CASSQVIGANEQFF.

The rearrangement joins TRBV21-1 to TRBJ1-1. TRBV21-1 is deemed a pseudogene. The CDR3 runs 14 residues. This CDR3 reads CASSKRRSNTEAFF. DNA for the CDR3: TGTGCCAGCAGCAAACGCAGGTCGAACACTGAAGCTTTCTTT.

This clonotype occurred a few times. The chain recombines TRBV7-6 with TRBJ2-5; the D gene is possibly TRBD1 (6 bases). Germline V gene sequence: CDR1 SGHVS, CDR2 FNYEAQ. Trimming took 3 bases from V and 1 from J, leaving 18 bases between them. This CDR3 has 17 residues. CDR3 coding DNA: TGTGCCAGCAGCTTTAGGCCCCCCCCGGACAGCCAAGAGACCCAGTACTTC. It is translated as CASSFRPPPDSQETQYF.

This rearrangement joins TRBV20-1 to TRBJ2-5; the match to TRBD1 covers 9 bases. V lost 0 bases to trimming and J lost 2 bases; unmatched junction nucleotides: 7. In germline, CDR1 is DFQATT, CDR2 SNEGSKA (reference sequence). This CDR3 contains 16 residues. CDR3 protein: CSAREIQGARQETQYF. CDR3 in DNA: TGCAGTGCTAGAGAAATACAGGGGGCTAGGCAAGAGACCCAGTACTTC.

Note on this clonotype: At one of its ends the junction is not consistent with the germline gene, which may arise from a read error. V usage is TRBV24-1 and J usage is TRBJ2-1; possibly TRBD2 for D (6 bases). There are 13 residues in the CDR3. Looked up from germline, CDR1 is KGHDR and CDR2 is SFDVKD. The CDR3 DNA reads TGTGCCACCAGCGATTTGGGACTGGATGAGCAGTTCTTC. Protein sequence: CATSDLGLDEQFF.

This clonotype appeared many times. This chain links TRBV3-1 with TRBJ2-7, with D tentatively TRBD1 or TRBD2 (5 bases each). Per germline, CDR1 LGHDT and CDR2 YNNKEL (reference sequence). CDR3 length: 15 residues. With 0 bases removed from V and 2 bases from J, the gap between germline ends came to 11 bases. The DNA for the CDR3 is TGTGCCAGCAGCCAAGATCGGGACGGGGCCTACGAGCAGTACTTC. Its translation: CASSQDRDGAYEQYF.

This clonotype was seen only a few times. CDR3 nucleotides: TGTGCCAGCAGCTTAACGTTGAGCCTAGCGCAAGAGACCCAGTACTTC. This codes for CASSLTLSLAQETQYF. The rearrangement links TRBV7-3 to TRBJ2-5; TRBD2 is a possible D gene (6 bases). The CDR3 covers 16 residues. The germline gives CDR1 SGHTA, CDR2 FQGTGA. V dropped 0 bases and J dropped 2 bases, with 13 bases sitting between them.

The gene calls are TRBV20-1 and TRBJ2-3; 9 nucleotides agree with TRBD2. V was pared by 4 bases and J by 2 bases, with 4 bases of the junction left unmatched. This CDR3 has 14 amino acids. Germline-derived CDR1 and CDR2 are DFQATT and SNEGSKA (reference sequence). The CDR3 DNA is TGCAGTGCTATGACTAGCGGAGACACAGATACGCAGTATTTT. This encodes CSAMTSGDTDTQYF.

The chain recombines TRBV6-2 or TRBV6-3 with TRBJ1-2; D possibly corresponds to TRBD1 (5 bases). The CDR3 length is 12 residues. Trimming took off 3 bases at V and 8 bases at J, with 10 bases between the two ends. Germline assignment: CDR1 MNHEY and CDR2 SVGEGT. In DNA, the CDR3 is TGTGCCAGCAGTTATGCAGGGAACGGCTACACCTTC. Protein product: CASSYAGNGYTF.

This clonotype turned up a few times. The chain couples TRBV27 to TRBJ2-6; no clear D gene. The germline CDR1 and CDR2 sequences are MNHEY and SMNVEV (reference sequence). Trimming stripped 4 bases from V and 3 bases from J, with 10 bases between. This CDR3 comprises 15 residues. The CDR3 reads CASSSVLDGANVLTF. Here the CDR3 DNA reads TGTGCCAGCAGTTCTGTGCTAGATGGGGCCAACGTCCTGACTTTC.

The V and J genes are TRBV24-1 and TRBJ2-2, with D possibly TRBD2 on 5 matching bases. Per the germline V gene, CDR1 is KGHDR and CDR2 is SFDVKD. CDR3 length equals 15 residues. Trimming cost V 3 bases and J 8 bases, with 15 bases left between them. The CDR3 loop reads CATSDPGNSRGELFF. The CDR3 DNA reads TGTGCCACCAGTGATCCCGGGAATTCGCGGGGGGAGCTGTTTTTT.

The chain employs TRBV19 and TRBJ2-2; no reliable D call. CDR3 size: 15 residues. Germline CDR1 is LNHDA and CDR2 is SQIVND (reference sequence). V gave up 7 bases and J gave up 2 bases, with 14 bases separating them. CDR3 loop: CASTSRRFNTGELFF. CDR3 bases: TGTGCCAGTACCAGCCGGAGATTCAACACCGGGGAGCTGTTTTTT.

The CDR3 bases are TGTGCCAGCAGTGATAGGGTTCGGGCCCAAAACACTGAAGCTTTCTTT. It codes for CASSDRVRAQNTEAFF. This chain connects TRBV6-1 to TRBJ1-1; D ambiguous. V was clipped by 3 bases and J by 2 bases, with 16 bases between them. The V gene's germline CDR1 is MNHNS and CDR2 SASEGT. CDR3 length equals 16 residues.

The genes are TRBV28 and TRBJ1-2, with D unclear. CDR1 and CDR2 from the germline V gene are MDHEN and SYDVKM. The CDR3 length is 15 residues. V was trimmed by 7 bases and J by 2 bases, leaving 17 bases between them. CDR3 bases: TGTGCCAGCAACCTAGAACGGTCAGTCAACTATGGCTACACCTTC. Amino acid sequence: CASNLERSVNYGYTF.

This clonotype was observed a few times. The rearrangement links TRBV2 to TRBJ1-1; D is undetermined. The V and J ends lost 4 bases and 0 bases respectively, with 9 bases between them. Germline values: CDR1 SNHLY, CDR2 FYNNEI. This CDR3 is built from 14 residues. CDR3 nucleotide sequence: TGTGCCAGCAGTGTGATAGGGATGAACACTGAAGCTTTCTTT. This encodes CASSVIGMNTEAFF.

This chain connects TRBV28 to TRBJ2-3; tentatively, D is TRBD1 or TRBD2 (5 bases each). The V gene lost 6 bases and the J gene lost 6 bases, with 7 bases spanning the gap. This CDR3 contains 11 residues. Germline CDR1 is MDHEN and CDR2 is SYDVKM. The CDR3 loop reads CASRGDDTQYF. CDR3 coding DNA: TGTGCCAGCAGGGGGGATGATACGCAGTATTTT.

This clonotype has a single count. The chain carries TRBV9 and TRBJ2-7; 8 bases line up with TRBD2. J lost 4 bases, V lost 4 bases, and 7 bases had no gene match. The CDR3 consists of 14 residues. Germline V gene lookup returns CDR1 SGDLS and CDR2 YYNGEE. CDR3 sequence (DNA): TGTGCCAGCAGCTCGGGACTAGTTGGTTACGAGCAGTACTTC. This encodes CASSSGLVGYEQYF.

This clonotype was detected many times. This chain uses TRBV2 with TRBJ2-2, with a weak D call TRBD2 (6 bases). The ends were cut back, 9 bases at V and 8 bases at J, with 19 bases in the middle. Germline-derived CDR1 and CDR2 are SNHLY and FYNNEI. The CDR3 contains 14 residues. The CDR3 DNA reads as TGTGCCAGTTCGAGGGACTCCGGCACTGGGGAGCTGTTTTTT. It codes for CASSRDSGTGELFF.

The rearrangement links TRBV2 to TRBJ2-1; 7 nucleotides match TRBD2. There are 15 residues in the CDR3. Germline V CDR1 and CDR2: SNHLY, FYNNEI. The V segment lost 1 base and the J segment 9 bases; nucleotides outside the gene matches: 9. The CDR3 DNA sequence: TGTGCCAGCAGTGAAGGGCCGGGACTATACGGTGAGCAGTTCTTC. It encodes CASSEGPGLYGEQFF.

This clonotype has at least ten counts. The chain uses TRBV4-3 and TRBJ2-3; possibly TRBD2 for D (6 bases). Deletions cut 0 bases from V and 0 bases from J, with 10 bases between. From germline, CDR1 is LGHNA and CDR2 YSLEER. The CDR3 has 16 residues. CDR3 in amino acids: CASSQDSGSSTDTQYF. CDR3 in DNA: TGCGCCAGCAGCCAAGATAGCGGATCTAGCACAGATACGCAGTATTTT.

The rearrangement uses TRBV12-2 and TRBJ1-2; the table names TRBD1, a call not compared with the DNA. TRBV12-2 is recorded as a pseudogene. This CDR3 has 16 residues. CDR3 bases: TGTGCAAGTCGCTTCTCGGCCCCTCTCACTAACTATGGCTACACCTTC. It is translated as CASRFSAPLTNYGYTF.

This rearrangement joins TRBV6-5 to TRBJ2-3; D unclear. The CDR3 has 13 amino acids. The germline gives CDR1 MNHEY, CDR2 SVGAGI. Trimming took 5 bases from V and 2 from J, leaving 8 bases between them. CDR3 bases: TGTGCCAGCAGTACCCCCCCCACAGATACGCAGTATTTT. Residues: CASSTPPTDTQYF.

This clonotype turned up a few times. V usage is TRBV20-1 and J usage is TRBJ2-2; TRBD1 is a possible D gene (5 bases). CDR1 and CDR2 from the germline V gene are DFQATT and SNEGSKA (reference sequence). V was cut by 2 bases and J by 5 bases, with 9 bases left in between. This CDR3 region has 13 residues. As DNA, the CDR3 is TGCAGTGCTAGAAGGGGTCATACCGGGGAGCTGTTTTTT. Translated, it gives CSARRGHTGELFF.

This clonotype was seen more than once but under ten times. The chain combines TRBV6-2 or TRBV6-3 with TRBJ2-3; 9 positions match TRBD1. Germline-derived CDR1 and CDR2 are MNHEY and SVGEGT. CDR3 length equals 18 residues. V lost 6 bases, J lost 1 base, and 14 bases stayed unmatched. CDR3 DNA: TGTGCCAGCAGCCCCATTTCACAGGGGGCGTTGGGCACAGATACGCAGTATTTT. Protein product: CASSPISQGALGTDTQYF.

This clonotype was counted a few times. V and J are TRBV4-3 and TRBJ1-6; no clear D gene. The CDR3 length is 16 residues. V was pared by 0 bases and J by 5 bases, with 11 bases between. CDR1 LGHNA and CDR2 YSLEER come from the germline V gene. CDR3 coding DNA: TGCGCCAGCAGCCAAGACGGCCTGGTTAATAATTCACCCCTCCACTTT. Its protein is CASSQDGLVNNSPLHF.